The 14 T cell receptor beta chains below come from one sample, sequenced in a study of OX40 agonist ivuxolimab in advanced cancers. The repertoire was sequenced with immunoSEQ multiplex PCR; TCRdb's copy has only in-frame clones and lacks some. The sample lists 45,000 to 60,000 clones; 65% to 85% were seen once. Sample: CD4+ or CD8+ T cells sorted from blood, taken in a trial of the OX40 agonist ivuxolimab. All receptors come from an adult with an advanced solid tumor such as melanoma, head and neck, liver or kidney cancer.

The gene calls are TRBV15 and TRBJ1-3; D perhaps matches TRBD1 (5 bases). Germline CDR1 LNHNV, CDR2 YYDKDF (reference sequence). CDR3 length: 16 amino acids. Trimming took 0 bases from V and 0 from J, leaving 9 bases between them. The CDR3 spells CATSRDRQISGNTIYF. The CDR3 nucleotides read TGTGCCACCAGCAGAGATCGACAGATCTCTGGAAACACCATATATTTT.

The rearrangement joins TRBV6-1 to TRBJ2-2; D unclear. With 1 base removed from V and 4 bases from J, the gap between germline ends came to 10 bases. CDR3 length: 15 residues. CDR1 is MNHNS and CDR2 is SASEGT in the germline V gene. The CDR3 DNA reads TGTGCCAGCAGTGAAGAGACCCTGAGCACCGGGGAGCTGTTTTTT. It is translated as CASSEETLSTGELFF.

CDR3 sequence: CATRFDSGADTQYF. The CDR3 nucleotides are TGTGCCACCCGGTTCGATTCGGGGGCGGATACGCAGTATTTT. The chain is built from TRBV10-3 and TRBJ2-3; D could derive from TRBD1 or TRBD2 (6 bases each). The germline CDR1 and CDR2 sequences are ENHRY and SYGVKD. The CDR3 has 14 amino acids. The V and J ends lost 10 bases and 6 bases respectively, with 20 bases between them.

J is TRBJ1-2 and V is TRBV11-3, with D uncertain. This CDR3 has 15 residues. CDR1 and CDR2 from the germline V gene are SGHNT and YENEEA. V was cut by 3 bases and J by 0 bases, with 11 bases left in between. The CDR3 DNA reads TGTGCCAGCAGCTTCCCATCGACATCTAACTATGGCTACACCTTC. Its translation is CASSFPSTSNYGYTF.

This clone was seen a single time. The CDR3 loop reads CASSQDVDYEQYF. The CDR3, as DNA: TGTGCCAGCAGCCAAGATGTAGATTACGAGCAGTACTTC. The V gene is TRBV14, the J gene TRBJ2-7; no clear D. This CDR3 comprises 13 residues. Trimming took 0 bases from V and 4 from J, leaving 7 bases between them. CDR1 SGHDN and CDR2 FVKESK come from the germline V gene.

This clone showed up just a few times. For the CDR3, the DNA is TGTGCCAGCAGGCAAAGACAGGGGTTCTACGAGCAGTACTTC. This gives the protein CASRQRQGFYEQYF. The rearrangement links TRBV6-5 to TRBJ2-7; 8 positions match TRBD1. This CDR3 has 14 residues. The V gene's germline CDR1 is MNHEY and CDR2 SVGAGI. V shed 6 bases and J 3 bases; nucleotides not matched to a gene: 7.

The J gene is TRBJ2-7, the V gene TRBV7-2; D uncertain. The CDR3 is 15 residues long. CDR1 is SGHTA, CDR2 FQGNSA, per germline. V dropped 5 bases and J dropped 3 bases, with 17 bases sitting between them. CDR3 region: CASSRSVGKGYEQYF. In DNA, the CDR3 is TGTGCCAGCAGCCGGAGCGTGGGGAAGGGCTACGAGCAGTACTTC.

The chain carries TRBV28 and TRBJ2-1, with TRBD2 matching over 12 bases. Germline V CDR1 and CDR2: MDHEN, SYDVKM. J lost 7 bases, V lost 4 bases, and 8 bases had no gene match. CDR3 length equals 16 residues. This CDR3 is CASSSFGLAGYNEQFF. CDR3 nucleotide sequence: TGTGCCAGCAGTTCCTTTGGACTAGCGGGATATAATGAGCAGTTCTTC.

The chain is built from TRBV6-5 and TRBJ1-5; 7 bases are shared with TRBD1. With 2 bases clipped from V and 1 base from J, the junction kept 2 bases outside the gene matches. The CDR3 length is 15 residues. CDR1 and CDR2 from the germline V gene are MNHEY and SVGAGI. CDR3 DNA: TGTGCCAGCAGTTACGAGACAGGGAGCAATCAGCCCCAGCATTTT. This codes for CASSYETGSNQPQHF.

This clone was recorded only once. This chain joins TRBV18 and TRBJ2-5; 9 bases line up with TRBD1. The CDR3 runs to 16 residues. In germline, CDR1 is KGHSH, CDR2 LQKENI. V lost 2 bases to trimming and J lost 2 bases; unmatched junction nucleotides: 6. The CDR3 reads CASSPTGTGNQETQYF. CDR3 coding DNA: TGTGCCAGCTCACCAACCGGGACAGGGAATCAAGAGACCCAGTACTTC.

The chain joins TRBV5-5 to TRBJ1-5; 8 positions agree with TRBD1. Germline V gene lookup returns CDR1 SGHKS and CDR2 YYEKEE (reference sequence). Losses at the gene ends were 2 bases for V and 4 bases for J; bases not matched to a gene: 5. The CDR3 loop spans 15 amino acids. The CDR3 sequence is CASSFRDRINQPQHF. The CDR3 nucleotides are TGTGCCAGCAGCTTCCGGGACAGGATTAATCAGCCCCAGCATTTT.

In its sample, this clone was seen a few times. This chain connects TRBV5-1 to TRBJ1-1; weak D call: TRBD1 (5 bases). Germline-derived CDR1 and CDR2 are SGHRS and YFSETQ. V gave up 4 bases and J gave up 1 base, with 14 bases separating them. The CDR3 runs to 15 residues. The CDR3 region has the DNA TGCGCCAGCAGCGAGATCCCCGGGGGGAACACTGAAGCTTTCTTT. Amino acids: CASSEIPGGNTEAFF.

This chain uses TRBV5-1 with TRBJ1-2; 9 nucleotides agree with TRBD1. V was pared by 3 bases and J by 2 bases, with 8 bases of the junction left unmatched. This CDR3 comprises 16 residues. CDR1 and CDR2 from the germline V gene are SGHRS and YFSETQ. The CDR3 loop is CASSSRTGARNYGYTF. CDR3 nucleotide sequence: TGCGCCAGCAGCTCAAGGACAGGGGCGAGGAACTATGGCTACACCTTC.

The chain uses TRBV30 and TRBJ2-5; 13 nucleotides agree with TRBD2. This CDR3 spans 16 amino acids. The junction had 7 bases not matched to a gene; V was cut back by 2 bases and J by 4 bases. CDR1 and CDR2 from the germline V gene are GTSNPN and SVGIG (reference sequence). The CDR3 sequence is CAWSPGLAGVRETQYF. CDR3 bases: TGTGCCTGGAGTCCCGGACTAGCGGGAGTTCGAGAGACCCAGTACTTC.